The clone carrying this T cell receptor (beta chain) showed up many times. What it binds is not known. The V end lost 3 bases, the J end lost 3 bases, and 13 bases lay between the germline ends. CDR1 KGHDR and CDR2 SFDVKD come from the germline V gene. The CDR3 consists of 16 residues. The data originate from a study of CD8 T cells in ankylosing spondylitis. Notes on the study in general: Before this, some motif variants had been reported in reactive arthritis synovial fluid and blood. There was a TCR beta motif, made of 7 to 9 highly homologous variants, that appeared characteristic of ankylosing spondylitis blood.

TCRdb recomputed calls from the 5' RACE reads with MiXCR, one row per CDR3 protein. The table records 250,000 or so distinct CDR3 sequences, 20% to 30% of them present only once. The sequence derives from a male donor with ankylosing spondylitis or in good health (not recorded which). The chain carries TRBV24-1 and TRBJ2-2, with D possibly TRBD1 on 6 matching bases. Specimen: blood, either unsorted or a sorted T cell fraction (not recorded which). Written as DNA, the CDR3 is TGTGCCACCAGTGATACGTCAGGGGTAGACACCGGGGAGCTGTTTTTT. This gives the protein CATSDTSGVDTGELFF.